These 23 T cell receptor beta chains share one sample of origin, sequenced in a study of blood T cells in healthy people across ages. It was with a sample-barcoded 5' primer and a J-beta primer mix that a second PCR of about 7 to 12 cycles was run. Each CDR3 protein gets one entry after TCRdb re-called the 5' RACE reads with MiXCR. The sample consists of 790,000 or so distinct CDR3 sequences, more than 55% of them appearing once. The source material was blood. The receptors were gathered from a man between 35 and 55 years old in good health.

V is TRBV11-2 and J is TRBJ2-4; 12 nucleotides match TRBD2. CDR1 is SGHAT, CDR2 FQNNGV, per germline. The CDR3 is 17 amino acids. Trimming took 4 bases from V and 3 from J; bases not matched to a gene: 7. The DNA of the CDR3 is TGTGCCAGCAGCTCCGGACTAGCGGGATGGGTCAAAAACATTCAGTACTTC. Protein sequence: CASSSGLAGWVKNIQYF.

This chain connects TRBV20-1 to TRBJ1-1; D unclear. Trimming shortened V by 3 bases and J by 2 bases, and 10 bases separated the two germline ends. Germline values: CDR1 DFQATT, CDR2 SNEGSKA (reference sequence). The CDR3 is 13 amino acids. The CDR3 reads CSASRGGNTEAFF. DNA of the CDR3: TGCAGTGCTAGTCGGGGAGGTAACACTGAAGCTTTCTTT.

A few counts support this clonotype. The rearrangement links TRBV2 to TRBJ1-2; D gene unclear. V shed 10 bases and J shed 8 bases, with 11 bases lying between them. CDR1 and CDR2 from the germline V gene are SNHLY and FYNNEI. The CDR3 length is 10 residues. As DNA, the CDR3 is TGTGCCACCCACTCGGCGGGCTACACCTTC. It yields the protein CATHSAGYTF.

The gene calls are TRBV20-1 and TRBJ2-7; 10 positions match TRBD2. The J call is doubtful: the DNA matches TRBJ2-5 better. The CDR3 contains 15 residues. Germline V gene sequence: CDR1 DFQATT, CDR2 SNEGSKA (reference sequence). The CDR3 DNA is TGCAGTGCTCCCGATAGCGGGAGGTTTAGGGAGACCCAGTACTTC. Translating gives CSAPDSGRFRETQYF.

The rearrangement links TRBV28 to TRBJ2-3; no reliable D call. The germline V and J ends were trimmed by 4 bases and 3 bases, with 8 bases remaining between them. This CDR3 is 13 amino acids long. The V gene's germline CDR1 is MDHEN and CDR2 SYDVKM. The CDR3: CASSSLGTDTQYF. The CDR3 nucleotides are TGTGCCAGCAGTTCGTTGGGAACAGATACGCAGTATTTT. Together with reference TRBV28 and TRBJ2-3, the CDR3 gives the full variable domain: DVKVTQSSRYLVKRTGEKVFLECVQDMDHENMFWYRQDPGLGLRLIYFSYDVKMKEKGDIPEGYSVSREKKERFSLILESASTNQTSMYLCASSSLGTDTQYFGPGTRLTVL.

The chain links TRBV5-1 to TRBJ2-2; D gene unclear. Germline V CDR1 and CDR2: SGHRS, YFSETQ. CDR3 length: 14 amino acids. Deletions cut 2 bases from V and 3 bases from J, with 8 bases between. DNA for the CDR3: TGCGCCAGCAGCTTAACAGCTTACACCGGGGAGCTGTTTTTT. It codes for CASSLTAYTGELFF.

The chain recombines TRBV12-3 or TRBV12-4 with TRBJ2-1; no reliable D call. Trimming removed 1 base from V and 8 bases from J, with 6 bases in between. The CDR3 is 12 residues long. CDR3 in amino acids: CASSLEIDEQFF. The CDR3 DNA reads TGTGCCAGCAGTTTAGAGATCGATGAGCAGTTCTTC.

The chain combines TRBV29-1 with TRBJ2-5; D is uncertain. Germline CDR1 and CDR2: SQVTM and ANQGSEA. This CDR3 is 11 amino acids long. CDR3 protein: CSSIEQETQYF. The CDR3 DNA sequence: TGCAGTTCCATAGAGCAAGAGACCCAGTACTTC.

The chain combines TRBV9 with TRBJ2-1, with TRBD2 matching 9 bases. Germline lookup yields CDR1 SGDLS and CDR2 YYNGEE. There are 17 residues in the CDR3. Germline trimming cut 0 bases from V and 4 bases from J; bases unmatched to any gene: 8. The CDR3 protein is CASSVGYQRGDYNEQFF. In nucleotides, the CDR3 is TGTGCCAGCAGCGTAGGTTATCAGCGGGGGGATTACAATGAGCAGTTCTTC.

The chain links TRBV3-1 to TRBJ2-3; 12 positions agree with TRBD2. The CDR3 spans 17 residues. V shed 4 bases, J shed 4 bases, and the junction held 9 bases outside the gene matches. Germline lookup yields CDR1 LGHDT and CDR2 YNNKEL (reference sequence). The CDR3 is CASSRGTSGPSSDTQYF. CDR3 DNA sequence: TGTGCCAGCAGCCGAGGGACTAGCGGGCCCTCGTCAGATACGCAGTATTTT.

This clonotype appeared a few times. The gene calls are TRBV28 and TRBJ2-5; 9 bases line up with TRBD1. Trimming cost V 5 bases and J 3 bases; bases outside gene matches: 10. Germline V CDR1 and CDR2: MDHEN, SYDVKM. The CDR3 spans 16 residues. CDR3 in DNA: TGTGCCAGCAGTCGGGCCTCAGGACAGGGGAAAGAGACCCAGTACTTC. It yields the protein CASSRASGQGKETQYF.

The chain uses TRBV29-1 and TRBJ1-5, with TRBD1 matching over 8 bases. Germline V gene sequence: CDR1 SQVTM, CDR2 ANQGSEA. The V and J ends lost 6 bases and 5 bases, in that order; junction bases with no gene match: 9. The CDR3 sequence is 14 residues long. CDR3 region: CSVLPRGLDQPQHF. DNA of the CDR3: TGCAGCGTACTGCCCAGGGGGCTAGATCAGCCCCAGCATTTT.

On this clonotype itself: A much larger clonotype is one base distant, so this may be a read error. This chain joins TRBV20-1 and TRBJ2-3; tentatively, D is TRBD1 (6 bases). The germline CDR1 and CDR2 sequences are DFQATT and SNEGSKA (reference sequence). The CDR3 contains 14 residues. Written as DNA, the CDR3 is TGCAGTGCTAGAGTTCCCGGGGACATCGATACGCGGTATTTT. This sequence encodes CSARVPGDIDTRYF.

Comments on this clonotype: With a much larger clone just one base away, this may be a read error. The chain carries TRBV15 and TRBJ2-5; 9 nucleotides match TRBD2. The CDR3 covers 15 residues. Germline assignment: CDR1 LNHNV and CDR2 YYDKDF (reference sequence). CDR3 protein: CATSFRLAAEEAQYF. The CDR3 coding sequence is TGTGCCACCAGCTTTCGACTAGCGGCAGAAGAGGCCCAGTACTTC.

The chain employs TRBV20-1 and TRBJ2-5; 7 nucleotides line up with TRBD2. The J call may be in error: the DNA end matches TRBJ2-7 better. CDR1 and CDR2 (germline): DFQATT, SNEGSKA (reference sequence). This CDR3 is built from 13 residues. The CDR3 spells CSATSGQSAEQYF. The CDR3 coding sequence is TGCAGTGCTACTAGCGGCCAGTCCGCCGAGCAGTACTTC.

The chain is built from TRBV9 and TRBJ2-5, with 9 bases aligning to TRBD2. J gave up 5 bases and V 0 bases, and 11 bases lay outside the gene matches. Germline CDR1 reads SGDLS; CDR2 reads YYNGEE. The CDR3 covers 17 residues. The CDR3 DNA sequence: TGTGCCAGCAGCGTAGGAAATCCTCTAGCGGGAAGGGAGACCCAGTACTTC. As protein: CASSVGNPLAGRETQYF.

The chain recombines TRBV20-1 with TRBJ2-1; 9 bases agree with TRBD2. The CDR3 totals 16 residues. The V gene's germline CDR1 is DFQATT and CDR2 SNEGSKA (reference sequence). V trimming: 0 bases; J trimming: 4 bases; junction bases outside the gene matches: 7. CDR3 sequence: CSARDPQAGGYNEQFF. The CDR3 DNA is TGCAGTGCTAGAGATCCCCAAGCGGGGGGTTACAATGAGCAGTTCTTC.

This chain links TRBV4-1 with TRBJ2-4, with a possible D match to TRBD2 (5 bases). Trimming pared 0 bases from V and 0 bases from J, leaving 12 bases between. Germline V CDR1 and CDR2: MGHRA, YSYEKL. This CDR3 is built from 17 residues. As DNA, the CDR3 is TGCGCCAGCAGCCAAGAGGGGTCCGGACTAGCCAAAAACATTCAGTACTTC. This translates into CASSQEGSGLAKNIQYF.

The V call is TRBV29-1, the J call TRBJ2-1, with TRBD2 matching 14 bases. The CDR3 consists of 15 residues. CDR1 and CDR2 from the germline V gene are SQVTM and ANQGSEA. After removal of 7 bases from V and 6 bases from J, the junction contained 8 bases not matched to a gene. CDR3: CSARLAGGPPNEQFF. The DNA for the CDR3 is TGCAGCGCAAGACTAGCGGGAGGGCCTCCCAATGAGCAGTTCTTC.

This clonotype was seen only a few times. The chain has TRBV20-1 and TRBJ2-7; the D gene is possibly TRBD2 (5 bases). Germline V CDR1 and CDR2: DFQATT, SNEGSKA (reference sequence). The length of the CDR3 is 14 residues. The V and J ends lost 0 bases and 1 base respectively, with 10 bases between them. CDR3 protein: CSARDVRGSYEQYF. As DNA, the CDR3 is TGCAGTGCTAGAGATGTACGGGGTTCCTACGAGCAGTACTTC.

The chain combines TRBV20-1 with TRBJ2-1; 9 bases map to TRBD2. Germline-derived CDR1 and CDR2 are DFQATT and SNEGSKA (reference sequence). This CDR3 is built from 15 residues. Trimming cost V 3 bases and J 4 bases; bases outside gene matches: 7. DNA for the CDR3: TGCAGTGCTAGGGCGACTAGCGGAGATTACAATGAGCAGTTCTTC. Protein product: CSARATSGDYNEQFF.

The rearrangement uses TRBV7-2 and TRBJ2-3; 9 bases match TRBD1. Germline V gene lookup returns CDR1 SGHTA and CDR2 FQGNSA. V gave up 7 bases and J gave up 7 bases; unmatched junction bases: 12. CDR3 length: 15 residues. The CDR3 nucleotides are TGTGCCAGCAACCCGGACAGGGGCACTCGTAATACGCAGTATTTT. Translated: CASNPDRGTRNTQYF.

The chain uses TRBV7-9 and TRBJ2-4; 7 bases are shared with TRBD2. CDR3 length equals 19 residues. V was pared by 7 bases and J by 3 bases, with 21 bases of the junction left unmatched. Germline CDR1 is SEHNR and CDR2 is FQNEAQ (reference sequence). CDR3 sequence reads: CASTTWEGTKNTNKNIQYF. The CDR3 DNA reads TGTGCCAGCACAACCTGGGAGGGGACCAAAAATACTAACAAAAACATTCAGTACTTC.